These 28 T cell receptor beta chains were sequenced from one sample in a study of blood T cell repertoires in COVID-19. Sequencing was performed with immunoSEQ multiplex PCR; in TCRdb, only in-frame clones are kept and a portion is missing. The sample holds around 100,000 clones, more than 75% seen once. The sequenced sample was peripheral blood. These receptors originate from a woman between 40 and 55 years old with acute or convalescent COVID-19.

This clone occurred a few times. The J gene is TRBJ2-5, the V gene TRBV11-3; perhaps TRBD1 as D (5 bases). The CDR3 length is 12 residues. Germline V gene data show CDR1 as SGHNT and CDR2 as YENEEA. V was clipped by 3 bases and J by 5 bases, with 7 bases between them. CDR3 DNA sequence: TGTGCCAGCAGCTTCCAGGGTGAGACCCAGTACTTC. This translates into CASSFQGETQYF. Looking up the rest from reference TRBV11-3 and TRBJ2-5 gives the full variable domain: EAGVVQSPRYKIIEKKQPVAFWCNPISGHNTLYWYLQNLGQGPELLIRYENEEAVDDSQLPKDRFSAERLKGVDSTLKIQPAELGDSAVYLCASSFQGETQYFGPGTRLLVL.

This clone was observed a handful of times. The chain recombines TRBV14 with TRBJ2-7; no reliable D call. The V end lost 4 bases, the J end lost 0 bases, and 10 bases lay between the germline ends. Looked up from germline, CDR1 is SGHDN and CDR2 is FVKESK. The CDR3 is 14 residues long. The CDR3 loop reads CASSPQRSSYEQYF. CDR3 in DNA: TGTGCCAGCAGCCCCCAGAGGTCCTCCTACGAGCAGTACTTC.

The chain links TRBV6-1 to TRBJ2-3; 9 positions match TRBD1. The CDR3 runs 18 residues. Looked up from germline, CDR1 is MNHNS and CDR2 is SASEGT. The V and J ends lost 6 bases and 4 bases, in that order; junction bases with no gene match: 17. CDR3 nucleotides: TGTGCCAGCAGGGAAAGCGGGACAGGGTACTTGACGCCAGATACGCAGTATTTT. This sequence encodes CASRESGTGYLTPDTQYF.

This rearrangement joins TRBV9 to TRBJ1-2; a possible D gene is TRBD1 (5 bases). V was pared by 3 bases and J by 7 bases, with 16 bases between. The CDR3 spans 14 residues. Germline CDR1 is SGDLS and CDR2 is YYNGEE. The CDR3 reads CASSEVRGIGGYTF. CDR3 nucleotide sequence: TGTGCCAGCAGCGAAGTCCGGGGGATAGGTGGCTACACCTTC.

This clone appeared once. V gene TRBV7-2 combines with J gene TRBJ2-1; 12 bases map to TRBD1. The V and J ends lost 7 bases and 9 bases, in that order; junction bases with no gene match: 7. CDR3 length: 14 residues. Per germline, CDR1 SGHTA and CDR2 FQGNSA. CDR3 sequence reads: CASIPGQGASEQFF. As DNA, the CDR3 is TGTGCCAGCATTCCGGGACAGGGGGCTAGTGAGCAGTTCTTC.

The CDR3 sequence: CASSVNTEAFF. As DNA, the CDR3 is TGTGCCAGTAGCGTGAACACTGAAGCTTTCTTT. V usage is TRBV19 and J usage is TRBJ1-1; D gene uncertain. The V gene's germline CDR1 is LNHDA and CDR2 SQIVND (reference sequence). The V and J ends lost 6 bases and 0 bases respectively, with 2 bases between them. The CDR3 has 11 amino acids.

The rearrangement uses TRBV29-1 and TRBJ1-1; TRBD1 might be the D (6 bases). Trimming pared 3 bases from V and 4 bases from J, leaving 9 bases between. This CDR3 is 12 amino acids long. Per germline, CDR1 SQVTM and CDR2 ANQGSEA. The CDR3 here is CSVDRGGTEAFF. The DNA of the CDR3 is TGCAGCGTTGACAGGGGTGGCACTGAAGCTTTCTTT.

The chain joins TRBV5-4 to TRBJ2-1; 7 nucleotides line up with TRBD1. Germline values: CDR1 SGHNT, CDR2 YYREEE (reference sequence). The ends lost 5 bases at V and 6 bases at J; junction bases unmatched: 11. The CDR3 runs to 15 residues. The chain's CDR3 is CASSSARTGPNEQFF. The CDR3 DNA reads TGTGCCAGCAGTTCGGCGCGGACAGGCCCCAATGAGCAGTTCTTC.

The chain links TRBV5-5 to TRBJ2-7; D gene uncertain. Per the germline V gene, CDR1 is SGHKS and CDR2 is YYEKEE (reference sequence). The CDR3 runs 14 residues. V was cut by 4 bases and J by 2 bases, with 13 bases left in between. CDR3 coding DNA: TGTGCCAGCAGCGCCCAAGACACCACCTACGAGCAGTACTTC. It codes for CASSAQDTTYEQYF.

The DNA of the CDR3 is TGTGCCAGCAGTTTCCGGGACTTGGGTGAAGCTTTCTTT. Translating it yields CASSFRDLGEAFF. The chain couples TRBV12-3 or TRBV12-4 to TRBJ1-1; D may be TRBD1 (5 bases). Trimming removed 3 bases at V and 7 bases at J, with 12 bases between. The CDR3 extends over 13 amino acids.

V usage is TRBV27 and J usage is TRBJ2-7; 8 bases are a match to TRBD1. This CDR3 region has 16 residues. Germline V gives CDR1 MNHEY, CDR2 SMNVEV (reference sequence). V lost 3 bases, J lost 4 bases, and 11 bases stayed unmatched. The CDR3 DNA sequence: TGTGCCAGCAGTTTCCGTCTGACAGGGGCTAGGTACGAGCAGTACTTC. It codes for CASSFRLTGARYEQYF.

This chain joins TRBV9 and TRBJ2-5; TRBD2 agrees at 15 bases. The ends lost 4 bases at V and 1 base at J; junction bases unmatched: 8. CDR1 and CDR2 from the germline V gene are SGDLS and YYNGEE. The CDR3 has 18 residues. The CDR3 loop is CASSIAGTSGGLQETQYF. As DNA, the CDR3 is TGTGCCAGCAGCATCGCCGGGACTAGCGGGGGGCTCCAAGAGACCCAGTACTTC.

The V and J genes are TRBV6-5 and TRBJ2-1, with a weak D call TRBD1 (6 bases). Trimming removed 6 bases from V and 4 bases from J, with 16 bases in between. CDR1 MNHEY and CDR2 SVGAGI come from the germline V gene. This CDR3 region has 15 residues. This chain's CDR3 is CASRSQGLAYNEQFF. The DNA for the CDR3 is TGTGCCAGCAGGTCACAGGGTTTAGCTTACAATGAGCAGTTCTTC.

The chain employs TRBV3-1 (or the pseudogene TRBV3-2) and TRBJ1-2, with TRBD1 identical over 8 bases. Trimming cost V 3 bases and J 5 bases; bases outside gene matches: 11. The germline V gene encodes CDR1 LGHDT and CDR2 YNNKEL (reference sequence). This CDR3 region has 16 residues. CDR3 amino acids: CASSQRTGIIGYGYTF. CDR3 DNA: TGTGCCAGCAGCCAGCGGACAGGGATTATAGGGTATGGCTACACCTTC.

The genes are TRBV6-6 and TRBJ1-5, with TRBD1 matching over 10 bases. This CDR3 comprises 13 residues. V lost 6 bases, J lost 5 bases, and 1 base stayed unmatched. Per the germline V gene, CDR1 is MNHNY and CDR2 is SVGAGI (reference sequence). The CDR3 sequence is CASRDRGDQPQHF. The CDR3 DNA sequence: TGTGCCAGCAGGGACAGGGGGGATCAGCCCCAGCATTTT.

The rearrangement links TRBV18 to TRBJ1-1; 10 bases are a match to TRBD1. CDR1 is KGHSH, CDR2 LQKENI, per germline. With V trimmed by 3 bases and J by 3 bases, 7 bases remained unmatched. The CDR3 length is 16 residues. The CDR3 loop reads CASSPRQGAYDTEAFF. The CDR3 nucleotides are TGTGCCAGCTCACCGCGACAGGGGGCATACGACACTGAAGCTTTCTTT.

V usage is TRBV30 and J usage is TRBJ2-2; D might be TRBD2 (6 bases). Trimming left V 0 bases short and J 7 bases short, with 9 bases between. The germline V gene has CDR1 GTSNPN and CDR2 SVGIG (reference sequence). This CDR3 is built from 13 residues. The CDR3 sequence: CAWSVAGGGELFF. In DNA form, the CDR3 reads TGTGCCTGGAGTGTAGCCGGGGGCGGGGAGCTGTTTTTT.

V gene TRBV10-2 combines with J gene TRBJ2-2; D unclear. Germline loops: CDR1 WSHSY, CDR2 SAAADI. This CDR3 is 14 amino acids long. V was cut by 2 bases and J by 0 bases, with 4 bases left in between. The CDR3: CASSEITNTGELFF. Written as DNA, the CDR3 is TGCGCCAGCAGTGAGATTACGAACACCGGGGAGCTGTTTTTT.

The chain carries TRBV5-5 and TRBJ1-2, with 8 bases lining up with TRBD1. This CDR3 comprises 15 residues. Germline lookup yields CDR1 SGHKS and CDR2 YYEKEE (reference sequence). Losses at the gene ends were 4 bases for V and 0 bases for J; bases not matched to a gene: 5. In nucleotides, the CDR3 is TGTGCCAGCAGCCGGGACAGGACGGCTAACTATGGCTACACCTTC. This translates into CASSRDRTANYGYTF.

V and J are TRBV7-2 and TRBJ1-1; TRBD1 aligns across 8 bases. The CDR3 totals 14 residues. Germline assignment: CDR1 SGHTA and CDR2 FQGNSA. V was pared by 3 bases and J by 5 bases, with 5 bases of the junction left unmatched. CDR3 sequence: CASSFDRGGTEAFF. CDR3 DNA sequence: TGTGCCAGCAGCTTTGACAGGGGCGGAACTGAAGCTTTCTTT.

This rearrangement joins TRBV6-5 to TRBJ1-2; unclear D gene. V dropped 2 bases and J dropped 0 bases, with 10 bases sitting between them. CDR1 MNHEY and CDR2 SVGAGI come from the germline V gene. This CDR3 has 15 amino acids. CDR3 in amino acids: CASSYGSKANYGYTF. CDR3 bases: TGTGCCAGCAGTTACGGCAGTAAAGCTAACTATGGCTACACCTTC.

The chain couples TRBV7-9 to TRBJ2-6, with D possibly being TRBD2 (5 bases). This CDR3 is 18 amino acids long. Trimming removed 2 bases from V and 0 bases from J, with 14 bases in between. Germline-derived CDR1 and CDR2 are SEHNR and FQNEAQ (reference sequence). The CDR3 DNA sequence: TGTGCCAGCAGCTTATATCAGGACTGGTACTCTGGGGCCAACGTCCTGACTTTC. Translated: CASSLYQDWYSGANVLTF.

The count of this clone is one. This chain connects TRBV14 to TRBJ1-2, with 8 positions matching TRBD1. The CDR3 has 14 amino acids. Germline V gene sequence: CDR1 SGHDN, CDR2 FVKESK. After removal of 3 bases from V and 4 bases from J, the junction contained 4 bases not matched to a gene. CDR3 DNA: TGTGCCAGCAGCCAGGGACAGGTCGGCTATGGCTACACCTTC. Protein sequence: CASSQGQVGYGYTF.

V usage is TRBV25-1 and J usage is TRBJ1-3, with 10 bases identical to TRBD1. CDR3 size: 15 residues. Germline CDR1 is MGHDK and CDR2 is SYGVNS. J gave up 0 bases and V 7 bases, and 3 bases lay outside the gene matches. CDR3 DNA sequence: TGTGCCAGCACTTGGACAGGGGGCTCTGGAAACACCATATATTTT. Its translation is CASTWTGGSGNTIYF.

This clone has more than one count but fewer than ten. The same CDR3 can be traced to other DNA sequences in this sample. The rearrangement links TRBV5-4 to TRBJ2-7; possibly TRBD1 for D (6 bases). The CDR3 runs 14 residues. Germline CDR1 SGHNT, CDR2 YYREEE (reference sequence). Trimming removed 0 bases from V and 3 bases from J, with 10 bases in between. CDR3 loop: CASSLEGGDYEQYF. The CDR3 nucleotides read TGTGCCAGCAGCTTGGAAGGGGGAGACTACGAGCAGTACTTC. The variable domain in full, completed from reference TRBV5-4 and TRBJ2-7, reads ETGVTQSPTHLIKTRGQQVTLRCSSQSGHNTVSWYQQALGQGPQFIFQYYREEENGRGNFPPRFSGLQFPNYSSELNVNALELDDSALYLCASSLEGGDYEQYFGPGTRLTVT.

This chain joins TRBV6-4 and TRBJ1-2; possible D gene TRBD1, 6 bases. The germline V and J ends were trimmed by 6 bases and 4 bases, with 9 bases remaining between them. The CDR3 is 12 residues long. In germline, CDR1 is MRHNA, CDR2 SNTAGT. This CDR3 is CASSQQGYGYTF. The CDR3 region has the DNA TGTGCCAGCAGCCAACAGGGCTATGGCTACACCTTC.

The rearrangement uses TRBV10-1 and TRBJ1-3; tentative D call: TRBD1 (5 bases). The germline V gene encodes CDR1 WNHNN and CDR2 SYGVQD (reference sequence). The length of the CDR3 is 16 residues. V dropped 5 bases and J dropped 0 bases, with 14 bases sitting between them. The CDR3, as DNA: TGCGCCAGCAGTCCCGGGGGGACGGTCTCTGGAAACACCATATATTTT. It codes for CASSPGGTVSGNTIYF.

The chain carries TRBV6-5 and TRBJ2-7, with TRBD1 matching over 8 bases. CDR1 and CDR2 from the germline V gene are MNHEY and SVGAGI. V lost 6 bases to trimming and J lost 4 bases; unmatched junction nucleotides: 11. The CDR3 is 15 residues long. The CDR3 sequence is CASRIRGQGWYEQYF. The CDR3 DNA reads TGTGCCAGCAGAATCCGCGGACAGGGCTGGTACGAGCAGTACTTC.